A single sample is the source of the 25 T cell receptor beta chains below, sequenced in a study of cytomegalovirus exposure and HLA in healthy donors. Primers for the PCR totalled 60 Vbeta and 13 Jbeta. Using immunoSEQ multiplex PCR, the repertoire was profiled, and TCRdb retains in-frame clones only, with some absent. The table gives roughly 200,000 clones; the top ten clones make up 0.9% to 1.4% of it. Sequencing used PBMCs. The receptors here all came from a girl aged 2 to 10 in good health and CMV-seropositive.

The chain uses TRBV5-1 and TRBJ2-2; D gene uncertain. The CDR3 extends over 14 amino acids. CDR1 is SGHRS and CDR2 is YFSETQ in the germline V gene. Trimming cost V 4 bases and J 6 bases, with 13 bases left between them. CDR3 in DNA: TGCGCCAGCAGCCCGATGATTGGAGCCGGGGAGCTGTTTTTT. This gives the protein CASSPMIGAGELFF.

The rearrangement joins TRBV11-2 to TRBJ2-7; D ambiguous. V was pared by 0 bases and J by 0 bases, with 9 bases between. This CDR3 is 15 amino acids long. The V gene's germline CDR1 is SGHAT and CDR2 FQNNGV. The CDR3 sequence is CASSLEGLGSYEQYF. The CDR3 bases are TGTGCCAGCAGCTTAGAGGGCCTCGGCTCCTACGAGCAGTACTTC.

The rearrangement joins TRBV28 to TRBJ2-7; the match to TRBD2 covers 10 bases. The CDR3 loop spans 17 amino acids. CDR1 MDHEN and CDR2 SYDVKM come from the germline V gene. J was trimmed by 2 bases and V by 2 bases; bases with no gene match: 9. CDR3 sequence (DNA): TGTGCCAGCAGTTTACGGCCCGGTACTAGCGGGGCCTACGAGCAGTACTTC. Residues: CASSLRPGTSGAYEQYF.

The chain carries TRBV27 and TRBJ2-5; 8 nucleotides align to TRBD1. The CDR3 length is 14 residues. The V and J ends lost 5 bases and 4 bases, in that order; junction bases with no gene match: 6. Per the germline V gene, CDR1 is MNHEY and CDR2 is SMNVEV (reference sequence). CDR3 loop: CASSTRTGIETQYF. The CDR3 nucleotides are TGTGCCAGCAGTACCAGGACAGGGATAGAGACCCAGTACTTC.

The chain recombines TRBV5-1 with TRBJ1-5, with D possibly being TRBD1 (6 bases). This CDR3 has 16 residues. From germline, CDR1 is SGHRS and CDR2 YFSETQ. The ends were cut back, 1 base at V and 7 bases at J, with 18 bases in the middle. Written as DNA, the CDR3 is TGCGCCAGCAGCTTGTCTCGGGGGGGCTATCGGCAGCCCCAGCATTTT. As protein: CASSLSRGGYRQPQHF.

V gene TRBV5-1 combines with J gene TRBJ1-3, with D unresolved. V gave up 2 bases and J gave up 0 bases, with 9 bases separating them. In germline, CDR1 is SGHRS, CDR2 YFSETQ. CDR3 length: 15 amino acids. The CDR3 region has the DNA TGCGCCAGCAGCTTAGGACTGATCTCTGGAAACACCATATATTTT. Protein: CASSLGLISGNTIYF.

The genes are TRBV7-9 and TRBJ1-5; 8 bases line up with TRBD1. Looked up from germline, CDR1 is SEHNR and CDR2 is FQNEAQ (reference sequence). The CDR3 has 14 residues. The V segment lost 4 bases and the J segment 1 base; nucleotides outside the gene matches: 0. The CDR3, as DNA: TGTGCCAGCAGCTGGACAGGGAGCAATCAGCCCCAGCATTTT. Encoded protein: CASSWTGSNQPQHF.

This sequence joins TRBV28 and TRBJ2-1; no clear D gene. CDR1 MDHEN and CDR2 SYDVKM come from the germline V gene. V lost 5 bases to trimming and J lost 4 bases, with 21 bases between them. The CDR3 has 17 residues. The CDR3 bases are TGTGCCAGCAGTCTAGGTGGTGGCCTCACTAAGTACAATGAGCAGTTCTTC. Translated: CASSLGGGLTKYNEQFF.

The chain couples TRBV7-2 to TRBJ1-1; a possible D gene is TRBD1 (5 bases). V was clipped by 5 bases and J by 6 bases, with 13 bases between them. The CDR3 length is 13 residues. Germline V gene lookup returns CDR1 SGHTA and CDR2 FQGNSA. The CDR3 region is CASSPSGGAEAFF. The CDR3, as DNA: TGTGCCAGCAGCCCCAGCGGGGGGGCTGAAGCTTTCTTT.

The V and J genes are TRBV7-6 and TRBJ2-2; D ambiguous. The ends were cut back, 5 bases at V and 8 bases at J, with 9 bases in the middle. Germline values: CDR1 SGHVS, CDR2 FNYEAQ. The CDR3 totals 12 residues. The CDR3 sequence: CASSPMLGELFF. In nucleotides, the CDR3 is TGTGCCAGCAGCCCGATGCTAGGGGAGCTGTTTTTT.

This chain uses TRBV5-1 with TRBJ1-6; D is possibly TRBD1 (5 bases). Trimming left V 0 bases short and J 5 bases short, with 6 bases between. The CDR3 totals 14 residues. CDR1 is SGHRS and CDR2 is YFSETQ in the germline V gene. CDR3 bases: TGCGCCAGCAGCTTGGAAGGGGATAATTCACCCCTCCACTTT. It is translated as CASSLEGDNSPLHF.

CDR3 residues: CASSETSGYNEQFF. CDR3 DNA: TGTGCCAGCAGTGAGACTAGCGGCTACAATGAGCAGTTCTTC. The J gene is TRBJ2-1, the V gene TRBV6-4; 9 bases match TRBD2. This CDR3 is built from 14 residues. With V trimmed by 3 bases and J by 3 bases, 0 bases remained unmatched. Germline lookup yields CDR1 MRHNA and CDR2 SNTAGT.

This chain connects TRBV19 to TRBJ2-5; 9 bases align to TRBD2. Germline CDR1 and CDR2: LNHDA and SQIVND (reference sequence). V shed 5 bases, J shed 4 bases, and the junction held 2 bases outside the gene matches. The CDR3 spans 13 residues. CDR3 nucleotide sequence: TGTGCCAGTAGTCTACTAGCGGGAGAGACCCAGTACTTC. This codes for CASSLLAGETQYF.

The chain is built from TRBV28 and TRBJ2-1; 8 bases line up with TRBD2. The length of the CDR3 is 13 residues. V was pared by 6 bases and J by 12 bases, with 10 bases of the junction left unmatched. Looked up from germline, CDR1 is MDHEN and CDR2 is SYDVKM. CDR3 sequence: CASRDPIAGRQFF. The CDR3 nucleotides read TGTGCCAGCAGGGATCCTATAGCGGGGCGGCAGTTCTTC.

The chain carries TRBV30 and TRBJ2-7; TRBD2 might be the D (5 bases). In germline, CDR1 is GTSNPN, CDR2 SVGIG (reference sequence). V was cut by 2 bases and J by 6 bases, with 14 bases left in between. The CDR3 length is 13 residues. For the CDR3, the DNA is TGTGCCTGGAGTATCACGGGGAATGGCGAGCAGTACTTC. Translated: CAWSITGNGEQYF.

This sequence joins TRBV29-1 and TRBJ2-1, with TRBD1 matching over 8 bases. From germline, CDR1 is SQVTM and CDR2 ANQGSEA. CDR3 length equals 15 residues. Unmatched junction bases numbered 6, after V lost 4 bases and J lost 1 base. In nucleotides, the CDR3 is TGCAGCGTTGTATCACGGGACAGGTCCTACAATGAGCAGTTCTTC. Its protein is CSVVSRDRSYNEQFF.

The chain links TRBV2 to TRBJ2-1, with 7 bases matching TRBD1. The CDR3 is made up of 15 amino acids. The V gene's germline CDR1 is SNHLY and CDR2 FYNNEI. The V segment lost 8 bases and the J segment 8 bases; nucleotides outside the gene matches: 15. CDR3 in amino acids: CASLGTAQTAHEQFF. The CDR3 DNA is TGTGCCAGCCTCGGGACAGCCCAGACAGCCCATGAGCAGTTCTTC.

DNA of the CDR3: TGTGCCAGCAGCCCCATAAGCAGGTCGTGGCAGCATTTT. Amino acids: CASSPISRSWQHF. The J gene is TRBJ1-5, the V gene TRBV27; D remains unclear. V lost 6 bases and J lost 13, with 19 bases in between. The CDR3 sequence is 13 residues long. Germline lookup yields CDR1 MNHEY and CDR2 SMNVEV (reference sequence).

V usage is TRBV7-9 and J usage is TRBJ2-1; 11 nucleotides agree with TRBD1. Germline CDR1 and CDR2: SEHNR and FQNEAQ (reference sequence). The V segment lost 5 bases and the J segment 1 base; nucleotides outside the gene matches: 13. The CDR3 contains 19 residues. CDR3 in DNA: TGTGCCAGCAGCGAACAAAGGACAGGGGGCCACTCGTCCTACAATGAGCAGTTCTTC. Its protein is CASSEQRTGGHSSYNEQFF.

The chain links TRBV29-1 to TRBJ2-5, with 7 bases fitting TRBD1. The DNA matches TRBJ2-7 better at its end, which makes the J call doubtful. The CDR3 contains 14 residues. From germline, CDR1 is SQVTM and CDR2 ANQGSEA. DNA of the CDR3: TGCAGCGTTAGGGGGTCCGGGACAGCCTACGAGCAGTACTTC. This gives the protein CSVRGSGTAYEQYF.

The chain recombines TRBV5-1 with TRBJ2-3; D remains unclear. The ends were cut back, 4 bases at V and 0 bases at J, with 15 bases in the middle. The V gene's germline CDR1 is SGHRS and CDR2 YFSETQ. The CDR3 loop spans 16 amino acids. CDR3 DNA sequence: TGCGCCAGCAGCCGGAGTTTTTCGGCTAGCACAGATACGCAGTATTTT. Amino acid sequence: CASSRSFSASTDTQYF.

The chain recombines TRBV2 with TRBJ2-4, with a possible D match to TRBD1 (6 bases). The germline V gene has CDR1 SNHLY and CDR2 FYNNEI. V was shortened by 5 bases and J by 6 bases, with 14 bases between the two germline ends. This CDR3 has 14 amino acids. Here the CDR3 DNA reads TGTGCCAGCAGTTGGCAGAGGGGGACAAACATTCAGTACTTC. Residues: CASSWQRGTNIQYF.

In nucleotides, the CDR3 is TGTGCCAGCAGCCCCACATCTCGGCCAGGTGGGGGGAACGACAACACTGAAGCTTTCTTT. This sequence encodes CASSPTSRPGGGNDNTEAFF. The genes are TRBV5-5 and TRBJ1-1, with D tentatively TRBD1 (5 bases). The CDR3 totals 20 residues. CDR1 and CDR2 (germline): SGHKS, YYEKEE (reference sequence). The V end lost 4 bases, the J end lost 2 bases, and 30 bases lay between the germline ends. The full variable domain, with the rest looked up from reference TRBV5-5 and TRBJ1-1, is DAGVTQSPTHLIKTRGQQVTLRCSPISGHKSVSWYQQVLGQGPQFIFQYYEKEERGRGNFPDRFSARQFPNYSSELNVNALLLGDSALYLCASSPTSRPGGGNDNTEAFFGQGTRLTVV.

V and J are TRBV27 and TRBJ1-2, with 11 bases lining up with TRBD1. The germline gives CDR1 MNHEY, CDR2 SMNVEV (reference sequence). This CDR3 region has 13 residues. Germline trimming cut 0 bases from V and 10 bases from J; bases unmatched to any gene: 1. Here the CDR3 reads CASSLSGQGDYTF. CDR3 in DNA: TGTGCCAGCAGTTTATCGGGACAGGGGGACTACACCTTC.

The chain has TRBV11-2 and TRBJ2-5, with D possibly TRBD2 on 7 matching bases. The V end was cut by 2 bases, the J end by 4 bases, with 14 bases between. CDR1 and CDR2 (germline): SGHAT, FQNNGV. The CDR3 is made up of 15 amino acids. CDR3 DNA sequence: TGTGCCAGCAGCTTACTGGGGGGGCTGCTAGAGACCCAGTACTTC. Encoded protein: CASSLLGGLLETQYF.